This TCR beta chain was identified in a study of blood T cell repertoires in COVID-19. Study-wide context: The origin of the acute and convalescent COVID-19 samples was the United States, Italy and Spain. T cells, B-cell-depleted T cells, or PBMCs supplied cDNA or gDNA.

This clone was counted a single time. Original analysis: Researchers report that nucleated cell counts were estimated from reference gene primer amplification. The table came from immunoSEQ multiplex PCR; TCRdb's copy has only in-frame clones and leaves some out. For V, J and clone size, that table is used; D and trimming come from the DNA. The sample includes some 150,000 clones, roughly 86% of them seen just once. Trimming stripped 7 bases from V and 3 bases from J, with 9 bases between. There are 11 residues in the CDR3. The V gene's germline CDR1 is SQVTM and CDR2 ANQGSEA. Sequenced sample: peripheral blood. The chain combines TRBV29-1 with TRBJ1-1, with a tentative D call TRBD1 (6 bases). The sequence came from a man in his 70s with acute or convalescent COVID-19. CDR3 sequence reads: CSAQGYTEAFF. CDR3 sequence (DNA): TGCAGCGCACAGGGTTACACTGAAGCTTTCTTT. The full variable domain, rest sourced from reference TRBV29-1 and TRBJ1-1, is SAVISQKPSRDICQRGTSLTIQCQVDSQVTMMFWYRQQPGQSLTLIATANQGSEATYESGFVIDKFPISRPNLTFSTLTVSNMSPEDSSIYLCSAQGYTEAFFGQGTRLTVV.